The clone carrying this T cell receptor (beta chain) was picked up a small number of times. Its cognate antigen is unknown. The entirety of the isolated RNA underwent reverse transcription, so expressed TCRB transcripts were sequenced. Profiling relied on immunoSEQ multiplex PCR, and the TCRdb table lists in-frame clones only, not all of them. The sample shows nearly 250,000 clones, roughly two thirds of them seen only once. The V and J ends lost 8 bases and 6 bases respectively, with 8 bases between them. The CDR3 covers 10 residues. These data come from a study of beta chain features in type 1 diabetes. The study's findings and limits: cDNA-based sequencing might over-represent cells highly expressing TCR.

Via the markers CD45RO/CCR7/CD25/CD127/CD95/CD27, stem cell-like memory, regulatory, central memory and naive CD4+ cells were sorted. Sequencing input: naive CD4+ T cells from blood. This TCR derives from a man aged 30 to 39 in good health. This chain connects TRBV23-1 to TRBJ2-7; D is unclear. TRBV23-1 is marked as an open reading frame, function uncertain. The CDR3 DNA reads TGCGCCAGCCAGAGGTGCGAGCAGTACTTC. This codes for CASQRCEQYF.